This T cell receptor (beta chain) was retrieved from a study of T cell repertoires in cytomegalovirus infection. This clonotype was seen many times. No antigen is known for it. MiXCR, run by TCRdb on the reads, gives a single entry per CDR3 protein. The table has approximately 1,000,000 distinct CDR3 sequences, roughly 31% seen once. Deletions cut 7 bases from V and 6 bases from J, with 6 bases between. CDR3 length: 11 residues. Germline CDR1 is MNHNS and CDR2 is SASEGT. The sample consisted of cultured CD8+ T cells from PBMCs, taken from culture after CMV antigen stimulation. V and J are TRBV6-1 and TRBJ1-4; D is uncertain. This TCR was sampled from a human donor in good health (CMV status not recorded). Some clones in this sample may be carry-over from other donors' samples. The CDR3 sequence is CASKLDEKLFF. DNA of the CDR3: TGTGCCAGCAAACTCGATGAAAAACTGTTTTTT.